This T cell receptor (beta chain) was profiled in a study of T cell responses to AZD1222 COVID-19 vaccine. General study results and limits: Most donors were white British, females outnumbered males, and clonal diversity was possibly underestimated. No repertoire was sampled before or during the peak T cell response, only after it. Targeting of unmutated variant regions was reportedly seen in nearly half of spike-specific TCRs. Spike-specific TCRs gained breadth and depth after people received two AZD1222 doses.

Repertoires were generated with immunoSEQ multiplex PCR, while TCRdb's copy carries only in-frame clones and drops some. The table includes tens of thousands of clones, 80% to 90% detected once. The CDR3 loop spans 15 amino acids. Germline CDR1 KGHSH, CDR2 LQKENI. Deletions cut 0 bases from V and 2 bases from J, with 8 bases between. Turning to this clone: The antigen remains undetermined.

Source: peripheral blood, taken on day 0 of AZD1222 vaccination. The receptor was derived from an adult in good health. This sequence joins TRBV18 and TRBJ1-5; D is undetermined. DNA of the CDR3: TGTGCCAGCTCACCACCGGGTTCCGGCAATCAGCCCCAGCATTTT. Its translation: CASSPPGSGNQPQHF. The whole variable domain, filled in from reference TRBV18 and TRBJ1-5, reads NAGVMQNPRHLVRRRGQEARLRCSPMKGHSHVYWYRQLPEEGLKFMVYLQKENIIDESGMPKERFSAEFPKEGPSILRIQQVVRGDSAAYFCASSPPGSGNQPQHFGDGTRLSIL.